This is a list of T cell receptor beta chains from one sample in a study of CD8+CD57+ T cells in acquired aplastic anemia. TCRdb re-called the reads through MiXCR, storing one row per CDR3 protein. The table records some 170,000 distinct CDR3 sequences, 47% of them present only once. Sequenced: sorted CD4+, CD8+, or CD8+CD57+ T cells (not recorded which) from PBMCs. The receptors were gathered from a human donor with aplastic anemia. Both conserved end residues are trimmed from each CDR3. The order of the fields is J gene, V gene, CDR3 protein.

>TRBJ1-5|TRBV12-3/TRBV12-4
ASRGTGDQPQH
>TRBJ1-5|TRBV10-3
AISQGTNQPQH
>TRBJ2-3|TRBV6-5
ASRRTSDTDTQY
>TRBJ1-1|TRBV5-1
ASSLTGGRGTEAF
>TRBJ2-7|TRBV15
ATSSQWGGAGYEQY
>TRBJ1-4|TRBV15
ATSSAGQRNEKLF
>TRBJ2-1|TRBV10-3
ASSGTGGAGNEQF
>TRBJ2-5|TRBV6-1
ASSELAGGQETQY
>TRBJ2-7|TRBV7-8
ASSLGRSREQY
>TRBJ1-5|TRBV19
ASSTKQGWDQPQH
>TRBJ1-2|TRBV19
ASSIAFTDTNYGYT
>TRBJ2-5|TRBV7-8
ASSRSRTETQY
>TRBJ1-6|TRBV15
ATSPTSGVDNSPLH
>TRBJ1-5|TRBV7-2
ASSSQANQPQH
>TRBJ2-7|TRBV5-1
ASSLSGQLLNEQY
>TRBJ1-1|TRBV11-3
ASSRDSLDTEAF
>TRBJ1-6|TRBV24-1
ATLRPGQGAMNSPLH
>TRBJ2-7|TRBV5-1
ASSLETGGLYEQY
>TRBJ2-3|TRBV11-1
ASSLRDGVTDTQY
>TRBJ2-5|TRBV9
ASSVAEETQY
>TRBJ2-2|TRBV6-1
ASSLGELF